This T cell receptor beta chain was sequenced for a study of blood T cell repertoires in COVID-19 (dated by TCRdb to between 2020 and 2021). Describing the broader study: Samples from collaborators originated in the United States, Italy and Spain and spanned both the acute and convalescent phases of COVID-19. The repertoires were released in a freely available public database meant as a resource for research on the immune response to SARS-CoV-2. Where available, HLA class I and class II types were obtained from metadata supplied by the sample provider rather than from assay-based typing. A de-identified subject ID, COVID-19 status, age in years and sex were almost always included in the sample metadata. The prospective study material was composed of cDNA or gDNA derived from T cells, B-cell-depleted T cells, or PBMCs. Samples came from the ongoing ImmuneRACE study (first 160 participants) plus 1,254 subjects from 6 global collaborators. The dataset comprised deeply sampled blood TCRbeta repertoires from subjects exposed to, actively infected with, or recovered from COVID-19.

Paper-wide results and their limitations: The amount of clinical and demographic metadata varied by source and participant and was provided uncurated.

Collaborating institutions collected whole blood in K2EDTA tubes following their own protocols. For TCRbeta analysis, collaborators shipped samples in one of three forms: frozen whole blood, isolated PBMCs, or DNA extracted from either of those sample types. TCRbeta CDR3 regions were amplified from genomic DNA using the immunoSEQ Assay, a bias-controlled multiplex PCR. The authors' analysis ran thus. The number of nucleated cells in each sample was estimated from the amplification of reference gene primers within the assay. Sequence reads were collapsed and filtered to measure the absolute abundance of every unique TCRbeta CDR3 rearrangement. For each sample, productive Simpson clonality was calculated as the square root of Simpson's diversity index over productive rearrangements. TCRdb re-hosts the immuneACCESS table, in-frame sequences only. Its copies lack some clones; in the studies checked, an unresolved V gene accounts for under half of them, and the cause for the rest is not known. The D gene and trimming were derived from the DNA, and the V and J assignments and clone size from that table. For this sample there are about 18,000 clones; around 92% appear just once. The ten most abundant clones make up 7.2% of the sample.

The CDR3 covers 19 residues, taking in both the cysteine and the phenylalanine. Just the 57-base CDR3 DNA is kept, in frame starting at base 1. From V the trimming removes 1 base and from J it removes 4 bases, while the gene matches leave 19 bases of the junction unaccounted for. The CDR1 and CDR2 encoded by the germline V gene (reference sequence) are GTSNPN and SVGIG. As regards this clone: Its antigen specificity is not known. Within one base of it there is no much larger clone, and no base qualities were kept.

The sequencing sample was made of peripheral blood. The clonotype was recovered from a human donor in a cohort sampled during active COVID-19. The chain employs TRBV30 and TRBJ1-2, with 9 bases in between that match TRBD1. The CDR3 protein: CAWSGRLPLDRGGLYGYTF. At the DNA level, the sequence is TGTGCCTGGAGTGGCCGACTTCCCTTGGACAGGGGCGGCCTCTATGGCTACACCTTC.